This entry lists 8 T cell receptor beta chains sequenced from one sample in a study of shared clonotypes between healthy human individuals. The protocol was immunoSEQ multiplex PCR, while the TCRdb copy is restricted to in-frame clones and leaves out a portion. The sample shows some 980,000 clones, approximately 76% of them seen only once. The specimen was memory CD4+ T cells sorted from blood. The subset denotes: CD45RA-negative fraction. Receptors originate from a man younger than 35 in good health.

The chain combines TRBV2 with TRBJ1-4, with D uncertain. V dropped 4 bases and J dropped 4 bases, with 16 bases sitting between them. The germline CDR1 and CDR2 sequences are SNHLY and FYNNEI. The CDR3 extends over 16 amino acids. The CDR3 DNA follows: TGTGCCAGCAGTGGGTGGGCGGCAGGCGTTAATGAAAAACTGTTTTTT. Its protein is CASSGWAAGVNEKLFF.

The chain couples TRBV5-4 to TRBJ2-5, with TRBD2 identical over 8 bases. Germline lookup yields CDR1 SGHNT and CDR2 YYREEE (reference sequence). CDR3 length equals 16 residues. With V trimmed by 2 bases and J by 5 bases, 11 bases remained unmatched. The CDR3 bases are TGTGCCAGCAGCTTAGAGTGGCTAGCGGGTGACGAGACCCAGTACTTC. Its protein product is CASSLEWLAGDETQYF.

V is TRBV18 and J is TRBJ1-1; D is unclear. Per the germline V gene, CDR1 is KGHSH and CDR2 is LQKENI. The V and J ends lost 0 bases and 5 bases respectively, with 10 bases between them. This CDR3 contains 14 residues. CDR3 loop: CASSPPSRRTEAFF. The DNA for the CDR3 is TGTGCCAGCTCACCACCGAGTCGGAGGACTGAAGCTTTCTTT.

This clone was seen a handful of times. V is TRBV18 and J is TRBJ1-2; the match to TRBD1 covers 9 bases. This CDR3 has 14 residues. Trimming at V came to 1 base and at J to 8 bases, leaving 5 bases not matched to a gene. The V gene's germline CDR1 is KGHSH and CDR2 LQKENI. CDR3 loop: CASSPRDRERGYTF. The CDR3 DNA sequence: TGTGCCAGCTCACCACGGGACAGGGAAAGAGGCTACACCTTC. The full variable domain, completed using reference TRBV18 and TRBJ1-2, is NAGVMQNPRHLVRRRGQEARLRCSPMKGHSHVYWYRQLPEEGLKFMVYLQKENIIDESGMPKERFSAEFPKEGPSILRIQQVVRGDSAAYFCASSPRDRERGYTFGSGTRLTVV.

The CDR3 protein is CASRPGQGEGYTF. In DNA form, the CDR3 reads TGTGCCAGCAGGCCCGGGCAGGGGGAAGGGTACACCTTC. The chain has TRBV5-4 and TRBJ1-2; 7 nucleotides match TRBD1. CDR3 length: 13 amino acids. Germline V gives CDR1 SGHNT, CDR2 YYREEE (reference sequence). V lost 5 bases, J lost 11 bases, and 12 bases stayed unmatched.

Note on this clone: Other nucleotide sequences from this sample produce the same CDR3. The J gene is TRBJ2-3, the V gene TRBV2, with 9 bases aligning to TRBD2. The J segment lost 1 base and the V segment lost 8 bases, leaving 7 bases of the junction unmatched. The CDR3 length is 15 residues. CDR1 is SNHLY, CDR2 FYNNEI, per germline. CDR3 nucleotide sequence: TGTGCCAGCTCCGCGGAGCGGGGGGGCACAGATACGCAGTATTTT. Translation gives CASSAERGGTDTQYF.

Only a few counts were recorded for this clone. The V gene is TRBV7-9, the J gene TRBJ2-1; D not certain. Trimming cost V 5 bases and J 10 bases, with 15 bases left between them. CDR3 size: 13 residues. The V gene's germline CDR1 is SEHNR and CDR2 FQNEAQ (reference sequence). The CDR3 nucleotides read TGTGCCAGCAGCCCAAAGACTGTGGGAGAGCAGTTCTTC. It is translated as CASSPKTVGEQFF.

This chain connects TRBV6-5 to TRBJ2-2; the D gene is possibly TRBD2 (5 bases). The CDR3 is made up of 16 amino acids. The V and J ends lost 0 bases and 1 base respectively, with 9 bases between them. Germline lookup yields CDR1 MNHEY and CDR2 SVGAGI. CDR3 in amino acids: CASSYSWSGNTGELFF. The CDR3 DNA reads TGTGCCAGCAGTTACTCGTGGAGCGGGAACACCGGGGAGCTGTTTTTT.